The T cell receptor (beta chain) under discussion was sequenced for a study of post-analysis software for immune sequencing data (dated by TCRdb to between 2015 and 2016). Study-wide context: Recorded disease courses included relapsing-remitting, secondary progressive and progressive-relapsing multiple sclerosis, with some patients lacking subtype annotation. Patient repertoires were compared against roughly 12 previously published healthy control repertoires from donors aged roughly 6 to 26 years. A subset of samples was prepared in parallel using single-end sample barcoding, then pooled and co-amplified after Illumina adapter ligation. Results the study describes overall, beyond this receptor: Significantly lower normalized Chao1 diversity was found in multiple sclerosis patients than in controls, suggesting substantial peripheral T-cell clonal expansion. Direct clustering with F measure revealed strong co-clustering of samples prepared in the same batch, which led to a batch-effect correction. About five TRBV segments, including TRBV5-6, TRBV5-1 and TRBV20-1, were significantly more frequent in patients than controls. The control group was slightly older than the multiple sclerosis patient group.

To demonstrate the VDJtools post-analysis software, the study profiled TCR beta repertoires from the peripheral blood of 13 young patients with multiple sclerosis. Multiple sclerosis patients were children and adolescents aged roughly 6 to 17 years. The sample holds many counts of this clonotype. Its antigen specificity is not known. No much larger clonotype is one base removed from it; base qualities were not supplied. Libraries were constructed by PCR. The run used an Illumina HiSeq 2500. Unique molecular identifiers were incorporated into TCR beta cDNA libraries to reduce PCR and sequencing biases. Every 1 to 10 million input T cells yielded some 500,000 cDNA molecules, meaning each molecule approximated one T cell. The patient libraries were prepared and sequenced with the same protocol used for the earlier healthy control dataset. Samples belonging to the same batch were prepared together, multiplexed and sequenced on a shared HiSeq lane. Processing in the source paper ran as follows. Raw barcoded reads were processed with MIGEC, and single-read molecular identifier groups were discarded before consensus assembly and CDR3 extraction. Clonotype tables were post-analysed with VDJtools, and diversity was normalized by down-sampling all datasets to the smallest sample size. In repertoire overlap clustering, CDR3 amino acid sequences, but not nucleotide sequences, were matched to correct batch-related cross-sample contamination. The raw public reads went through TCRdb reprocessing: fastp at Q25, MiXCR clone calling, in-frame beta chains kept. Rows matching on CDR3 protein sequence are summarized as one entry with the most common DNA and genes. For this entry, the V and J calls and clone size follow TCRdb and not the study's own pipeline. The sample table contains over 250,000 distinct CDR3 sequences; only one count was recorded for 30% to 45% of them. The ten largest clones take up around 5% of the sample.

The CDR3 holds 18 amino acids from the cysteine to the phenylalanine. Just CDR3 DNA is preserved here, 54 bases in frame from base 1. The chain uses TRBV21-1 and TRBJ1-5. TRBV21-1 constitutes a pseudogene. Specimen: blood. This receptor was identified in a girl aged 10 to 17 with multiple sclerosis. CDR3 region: CASSSARGLIKGNQPQHF. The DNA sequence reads TGTGCCAGCAGCAGTGCAAGGGGCCTCATTAAAGGCAATCAGCCCCAGCATTTT.